The 7 T cell receptor beta chains listed next were all sequenced from one sample in a study of T cell responses to AZD1222 COVID-19 vaccine. The repertoire was sequenced with immunoSEQ multiplex PCR; TCRdb's copy has only in-frame clones and lacks some. The sample records 100,000 to 150,000 clones, about 90% being singletons. Sequenced here: peripheral blood, sampled 28 days after the second AZD1222 dose. The receptor set was obtained from an adult who received the AZD1222 COVID-19 vaccine.

The chain carries TRBV29-1 and TRBJ1-5; the D gene is possibly TRBD1 (5 bases). Germline V gives CDR1 SQVTM, CDR2 ANQGSEA. V gave up 4 bases and J gave up 3 bases, with 13 bases separating them. The CDR3 extends over 14 amino acids. CDR3 region: CSVGDFGANQPQHF. Here the CDR3 DNA reads TGCAGCGTTGGGGACTTCGGGGCCAATCAGCCCCAGCATTTT.

V usage is TRBV6-1 and J usage is TRBJ1-2; D not certain. Germline V gene lookup returns CDR1 MNHNS and CDR2 SASEGT. The V end was cut by 2 bases, the J end by 7 bases, with 14 bases between. The CDR3 has 14 amino acids. The CDR3: CASSETLITGGYTF. CDR3 DNA: TGTGCCAGCAGTGAAACCCTGATAACCGGTGGCTACACCTTC.

The gene calls are TRBV11-3 and TRBJ2-7; D unresolved. V was shortened by 5 bases and J by 5 bases, with 10 bases between the two germline ends. Germline CDR1 reads SGHNT; CDR2 reads YENEEA. The CDR3 spans 12 residues. CDR3 in DNA: TGTGCCAGCAGCCTAGGAACGGACGAGCAGTACTTC. Protein sequence: CASSLGTDEQYF.

The chain couples TRBV28 to TRBJ1-2, with D unresolved. Germline V gene data show CDR1 as MDHEN and CDR2 as SYDVKM. Trimming removed 5 bases at V and 4 bases at J, with 5 bases between. There are 11 residues in the CDR3. CDR3 coding DNA: TGTGCCAGCAGTCAACTCTATGGCTACACCTTC. Amino acids: CASSQLYGYTF.

CDR3 sequence reads: CASSPLGAPGTVAKNIQYF. DNA of the CDR3: TGTGCCAGCAGCCCGCTCGGAGCTCCTGGGACGGTAGCCAAAAACATTCAGTACTTC. The V call is TRBV2, the J call TRBJ2-4, with D perhaps TRBD1 or TRBD2 (5 bases each). V was shortened by 6 bases and J by 0 bases, with 24 bases between the two germline ends. CDR3 length: 19 amino acids. Germline CDR1 is SNHLY and CDR2 is FYNNEI.

The chain uses TRBV6-4 and TRBJ2-3, with 10 positions matching TRBD2. V lost 5 bases and J lost 2; bases outside the gene matches: 1. Germline V gene data show CDR1 as MRHNA and CDR2 as SNTAGT. This CDR3 region has 14 residues. CDR3 in amino acids: CASSTSGTTDTQYF. In DNA form, the CDR3 reads TGTGCCAGCAGTACTAGCGGGACCACAGATACGCAGTATTTT.

The V and J genes are TRBV29-1 and TRBJ2-2, with D tentatively TRBD2 (6 bases). CDR3 length equals 13 residues. The V gene lost 6 bases and the J gene lost 3 bases, with 11 bases spanning the gap. Germline V gene sequence: CDR1 SQVTM, CDR2 ANQGSEA. CDR3 coding DNA: TGCAGCGTCGTATGGGGGGACACCGGGGAGCTGTTTTTT. Translation gives CSVVWGDTGELFF.